This paragraph covers one T cell receptor beta chain sequence. The record originates from a study of graft-versus-host responses after intestinal transplantation. Study details: Among the recipients, all got anti-thymocyte globulin induction and then tacrolimus and steroids for about 3 years.

From the graft tissue, intraepithelial and lamina propria lymphocytes were released through processing. Sequenced by immunoSEQ multiplex PCR; TCRdb stores in-frame clones only, minus some. The sample carries approximately 15,000 clones, around three fifths recorded once. J lost 4 bases, V lost 0 bases, and 5 bases had no gene match. CDR1 is LGHNA, CDR2 YSLEER, per germline. This CDR3 has 16 residues. This sample comprised ileum tissue, obtained 524 days after transplant. This clonotype originated in a human patient who received an intestinal transplant, so some T cells may come from the graft donor. The gene calls are TRBV4-3 and TRBJ1-3, with TRBD1 identical over 8 bases. Here the CDR3 reads CASSQDGRGPGNTIYF. As DNA, the CDR3 is TGCGCCAGCAGCCAAGACGGCAGGGGGCCAGGAAACACCATATATTTT.